This T cell receptor (beta chain) derives from a study of identical twins. The CDR3 is 14 residues long. The ends were cut back, 1 base at V and 6 bases at J, with 13 bases in the middle. CDR1 and CDR2 (germline): SGHRS, YFSETQ. A single record per CDR3 protein comes from TCRdb applying MiXCR to the 5' RACE reads. The repertoire holds over 250,000 distinct CDR3 sequences, 8% to 9.5% seen once, with around 7.1% in the top ten. This same sample was also part of a study on yellow fever vaccine responses in identical twins.

The receptor's source is a young woman in good health. Sequencing was carried out using CD8+ T cells sorted from blood. The J gene is TRBJ1-1, the V gene TRBV5-1; maybe TRBD1 (5 bases). CDR3 region: CASSLYGGEAEAFF. In DNA form, the CDR3 reads TGCGCCAGCAGCTTGTACGGGGGGGAGGCTGAAGCTTTCTTT.